These 3 T cell receptor beta chains were all obtained from the same sample, sequenced in a study of blood T cell repertoires in COVID-19. The data were produced by immunoSEQ multiplex PCR, yet TCRdb's version contains in-frame clones alone and is incomplete. The sample records 300,000 or so clones, about 85% being singletons. Sequenced sample: PBMCs or T cells enriched from blood (not recorded which). The origin of the receptors is a woman aged 25 to 39 who had recovered from COVID-19.

This clone was recorded a few times. In the same sample, other DNA sequences code for this CDR3. The J gene is TRBJ1-1, the V gene TRBV5-1, with 7 bases that match TRBD1. Germline-derived CDR1 and CDR2 are SGHRS and YFSETQ. The J segment lost 3 bases and the V segment lost 5 bases, leaving 7 bases of the junction unmatched. The CDR3 has 14 amino acids. In DNA form, the CDR3 reads TGCGCCAGCAGTCGGGGGCAGGGGGACACTGAAGCTTTCTTT. Translation: CASSRGQGDTEAFF.

The CDR3 nucleotides are TGTGCCAGCTCACCAGGGCTAGCGGGAGATACGCAGTATTTT. It yields the protein CASSPGLAGDTQYF. V is TRBV18 and J is TRBJ2-3; 8 bases agree with TRBD2. The CDR3 consists of 14 residues. V lost 2 bases, J lost 5 bases, and 3 bases stayed unmatched. Germline V gene sequence: CDR1 KGHSH, CDR2 LQKENI.

This clone was counted once. The rearrangement uses TRBV19 and TRBJ1-2, with TRBD1 as a possible D gene (5 bases). Looked up from germline, CDR1 is LNHDA and CDR2 is SQIVND (reference sequence). The CDR3 runs 12 residues. Trimming took off 5 bases at V and 9 bases at J, with 13 bases between the two ends. The CDR3 region has the DNA TGTGCCAGTAGTGGTCAGGGATGGAGCTACACCTTC. Translation gives CASSGQGWSYTF.